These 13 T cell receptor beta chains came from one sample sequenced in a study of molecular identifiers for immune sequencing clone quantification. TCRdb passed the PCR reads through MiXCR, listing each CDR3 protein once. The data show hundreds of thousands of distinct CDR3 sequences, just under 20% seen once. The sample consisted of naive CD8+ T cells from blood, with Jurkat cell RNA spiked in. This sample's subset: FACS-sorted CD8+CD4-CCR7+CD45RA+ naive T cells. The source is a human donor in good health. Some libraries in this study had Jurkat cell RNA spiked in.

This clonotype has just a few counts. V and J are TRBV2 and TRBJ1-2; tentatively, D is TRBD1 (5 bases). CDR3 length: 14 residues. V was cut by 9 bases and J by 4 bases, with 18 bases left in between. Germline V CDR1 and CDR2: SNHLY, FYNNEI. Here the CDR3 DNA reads TGTGCCAGGGGGGTCGAGCGCTACGGCTATGGCTACACCTTC. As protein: CARGVERYGYGYTF. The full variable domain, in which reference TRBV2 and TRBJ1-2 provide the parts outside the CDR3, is EPEVTQTPSHQVTQMGQEVILRCVPISNHLYFYWYRQILGQKVEFLVSFYNNEISEKSEIFDDQFSVERPDGSNFTLKIRSTKLEDSAMYFCARGVERYGYGYTFGSGTRLTVV.

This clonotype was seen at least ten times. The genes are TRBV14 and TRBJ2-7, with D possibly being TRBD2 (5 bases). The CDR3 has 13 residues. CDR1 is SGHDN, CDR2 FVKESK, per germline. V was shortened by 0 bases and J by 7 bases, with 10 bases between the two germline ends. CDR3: CASSQDGRREQYF. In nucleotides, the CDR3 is TGTGCCAGCAGCCAAGATGGCAGGAGGGAGCAGTACTTC.

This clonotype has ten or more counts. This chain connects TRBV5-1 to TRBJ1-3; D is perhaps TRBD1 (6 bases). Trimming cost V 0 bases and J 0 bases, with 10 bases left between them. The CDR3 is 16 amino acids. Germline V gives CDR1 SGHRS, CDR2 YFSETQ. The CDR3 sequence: CASSLAAGASGNTIYF. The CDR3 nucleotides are TGCGCCAGCAGCTTGGCGGCGGGGGCCTCTGGAAACACCATATATTTT.

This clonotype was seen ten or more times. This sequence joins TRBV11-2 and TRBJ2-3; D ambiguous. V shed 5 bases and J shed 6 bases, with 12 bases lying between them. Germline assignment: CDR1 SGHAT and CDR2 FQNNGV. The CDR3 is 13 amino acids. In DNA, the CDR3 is TGTGCCAGCAGCGCCCATCCCCTTGATACGCAGTATTTT. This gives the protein CASSAHPLDTQYF.

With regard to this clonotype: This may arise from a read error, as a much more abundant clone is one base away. Here the CDR3 reads CASNGTENIQYF. In DNA, the CDR3 is TGTGCCAGCAACGGGACAGAAAACATTCAGTACTTC. The V and J genes are TRBV6-2 or TRBV6-3 and TRBJ2-4, with TRBD1 matching 7 bases. The length of the CDR3 is 12 residues. Germline V CDR1 and CDR2: MNHEY, SVGEGT. V lost 7 bases and J lost 5; bases outside the gene matches: 2.

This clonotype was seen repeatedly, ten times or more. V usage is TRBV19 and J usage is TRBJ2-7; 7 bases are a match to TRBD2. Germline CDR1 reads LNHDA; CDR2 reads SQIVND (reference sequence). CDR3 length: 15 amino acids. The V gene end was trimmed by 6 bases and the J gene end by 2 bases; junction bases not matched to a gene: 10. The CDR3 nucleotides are TGTGCCAGTAGCCTAAACCCTAGCGGAGCCTACGAGCAGTACTTC. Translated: CASSLNPSGAYEQYF.

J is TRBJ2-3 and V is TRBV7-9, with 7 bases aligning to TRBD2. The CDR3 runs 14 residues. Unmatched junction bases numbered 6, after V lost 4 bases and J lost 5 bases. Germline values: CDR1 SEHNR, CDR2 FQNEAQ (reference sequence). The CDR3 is CASSWGGEGDTQYF. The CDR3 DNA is TGTGCCAGCAGCTGGGGGGGGGAGGGAGATACGCAGTATTTT.

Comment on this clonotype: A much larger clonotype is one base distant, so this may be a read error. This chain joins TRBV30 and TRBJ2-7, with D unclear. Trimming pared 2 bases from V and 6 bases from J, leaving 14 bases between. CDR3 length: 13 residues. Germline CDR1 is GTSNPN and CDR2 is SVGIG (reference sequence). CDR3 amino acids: CAWSFGPACEQYF. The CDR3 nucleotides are TGTGCCTGGAGTTTCGGGCCTGCCTGCGAGCAGTACTTC.

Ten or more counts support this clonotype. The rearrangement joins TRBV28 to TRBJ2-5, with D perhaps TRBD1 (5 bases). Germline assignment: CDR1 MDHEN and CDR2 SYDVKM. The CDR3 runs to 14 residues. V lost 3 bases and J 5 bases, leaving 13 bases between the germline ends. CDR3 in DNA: TGTGCCAGCAGTTTGCGGCAGGGCCGGGAGACCCAGTACTTC. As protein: CASSLRQGRETQYF. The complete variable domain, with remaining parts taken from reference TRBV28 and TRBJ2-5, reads DVKVTQSSRYLVKRTGEKVFLECVQDMDHENMFWYRQDPGLGLRLIYFSYDVKMKEKGDIPEGYSVSREKKERFSLILESASTNQTSMYLCASSLRQGRETQYFGPGTRLLVL.

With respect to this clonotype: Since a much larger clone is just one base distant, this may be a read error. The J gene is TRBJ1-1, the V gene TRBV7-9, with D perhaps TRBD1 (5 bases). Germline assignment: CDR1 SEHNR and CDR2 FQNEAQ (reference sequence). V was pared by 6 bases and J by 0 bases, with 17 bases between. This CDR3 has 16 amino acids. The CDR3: CASSYNGGRMNTEAFF. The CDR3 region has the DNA TGTGCCAGCAGTTATAACGGGGGACGCATGAACACTGAAGCTTTCTTT.

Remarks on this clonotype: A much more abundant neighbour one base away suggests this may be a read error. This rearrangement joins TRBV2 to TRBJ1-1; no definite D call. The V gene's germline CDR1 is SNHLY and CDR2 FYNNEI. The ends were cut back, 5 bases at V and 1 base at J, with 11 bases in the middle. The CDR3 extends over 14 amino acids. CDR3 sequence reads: CASSNYGRNTEAFF. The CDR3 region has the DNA TGTGCCAGCAGTAATTACGGCAGGAACACTGAAGCTTTCTTT.

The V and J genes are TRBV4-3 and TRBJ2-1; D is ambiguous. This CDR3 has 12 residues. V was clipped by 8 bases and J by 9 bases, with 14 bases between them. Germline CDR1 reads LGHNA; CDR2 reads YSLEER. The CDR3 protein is CASSWGSTEQFF. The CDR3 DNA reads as TGCGCCAGCTCCTGGGGATCCACTGAGCAGTTCTTC.

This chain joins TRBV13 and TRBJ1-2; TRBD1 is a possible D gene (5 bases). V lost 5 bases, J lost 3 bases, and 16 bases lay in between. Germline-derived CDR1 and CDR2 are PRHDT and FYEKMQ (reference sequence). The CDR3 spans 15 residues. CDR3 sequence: CASSPAGEADYGYTF. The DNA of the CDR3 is TGTGCCAGCAGCCCAGCGGGGGAGGCTGACTATGGCTACACCTTC.